Each of the 9 T cell receptor beta chains below was sequenced from the same sample in a study of cytotoxic CD8 clonotypes in ibrutinib-treated CLL. Clones were read by immunoSEQ multiplex PCR, and TCRdb kept only the in-frame ones, dropping some. Altogether 20,000 to 25,000 clones are present, about 67% being singletons, with the ten largest covering 40% to 50%. Here the sequenced sample was PBMCs, taken after 12 months of ibrutinib treatment. Receptor source: a human donor with chronic lymphocytic leukemia.

This clone appeared once. The V and J genes are TRBV4-1 and TRBJ2-1; 9 bases map to TRBD1. CDR3 length: 16 amino acids. Germline V CDR1 and CDR2: MGHRA, YSYEKL. Losses at the gene ends were 1 base for V and 7 bases for J; bases not matched to a gene: 8. This chain's CDR3 is CASSQVQGALLNEQFF. The CDR3 bases are TGCGCCAGCAGCCAAGTACAGGGGGCACTATTAAATGAGCAGTTCTTC.

The chain carries TRBV2 and TRBJ2-3, with TRBD2 matching over 15 bases. CDR1 is SNHLY and CDR2 is FYNNEI in the germline V gene. J gave up 4 bases and V 3 bases, and 2 bases lay outside the gene matches. This CDR3 is 16 amino acids long. CDR3 protein: CASSEGLAGGADTQYF. The CDR3 nucleotides read TGTGCCAGCAGTGAGGGACTAGCGGGGGGAGCAGATACGCAGTATTTT.

The chain is built from TRBV9 and TRBJ1-6, with 7 positions matching TRBD1. After removal of 9 bases from V and 10 bases from J, the junction contained 16 bases not matched to a gene. Per germline, CDR1 SGDLS and CDR2 YYNGEE. The CDR3 runs 15 residues. The CDR3 nucleotides read TGTGCCATGAAATACCCGGGACAGCTTGAGTCACCCCTCCACTTT. It is translated as CAMKYPGQLESPLHF.

This clone was seen only a few times. The chain recombines TRBV28 with TRBJ2-3; 10 bases are shared with TRBD2. CDR3 length equals 19 residues. The V gene end was trimmed by 4 bases and the J gene end by 1 base; junction bases not matched to a gene: 14. The germline CDR1 and CDR2 sequences are MDHEN and SYDVKM. The CDR3 DNA is TGTGCCAGCAGTTCACCCAACCACCCTAGCGGGGGCGGCACAGATACGCAGTATTTT. This encodes CASSSPNHPSGGGTDTQYF.

The chain combines TRBV29-1 with TRBJ2-3, with D tentatively TRBD2 (6 bases). Deletions cut 8 bases from V and 5 bases from J, with 11 bases between. Germline V CDR1 and CDR2: SQVTM, ANQGSEA. The CDR3 spans 11 residues. CDR3 DNA: TGCAGCTACCTGGAGGGAGATACGCAGTATTTT. It is translated as CSYLEGDTQYF.

The chain is built from TRBV5-1 and TRBJ2-7; D uncertain. CDR1 is SGHRS, CDR2 YFSETQ, per germline. The CDR3 spans 13 residues. V dropped 2 bases and J dropped 1 base, with 7 bases sitting between them. The CDR3 DNA sequence: TGCGCCAGCAGCTTCTCGGAGTCCTACGAGCAGTACTTC. It translates to CASSFSESYEQYF.

The chain's CDR3 is CASSPPGGSYNEQFF. CDR3 sequence (DNA): TGTGCCAGCTCACCACCGGGGGGCTCCTACAATGAGCAGTTCTTC. The rearrangement links TRBV18 to TRBJ2-1; tentative D call: TRBD2 (6 bases). Deletions cut 0 bases from V and 0 bases from J, with 6 bases between. The CDR3 totals 15 residues. Germline CDR1 KGHSH, CDR2 LQKENI.

This rearrangement joins TRBV28 to TRBJ1-6; D gene unclear. V lost 7 bases and J lost 3, with 13 bases in between. This CDR3 has 15 residues. Germline CDR1 reads MDHEN; CDR2 reads SYDVKM. The CDR3 loop reads CASNILRGYNSPLHF. In DNA, the CDR3 is TGTGCCAGCAATATCCTGCGGGGCTATAATTCACCCCTCCACTTT. Combining the CDR3 with reference TRBV28 and TRBJ1-6 gives the whole variable domain DVKVTQSSRYLVKRTGEKVFLECVQDMDHENMFWYRQDPGLGLRLIYFSYDVKMKEKGDIPEGYSVSREKKERFSLILESASTNQTSMYLCASNILRGYNSPLHFGNGTRLTVT.

This clone was seen repeatedly, ten times or more. A read error may explain this, as a much larger clone is one base away. The sample carries other DNA sequences with the same CDR3. The chain employs TRBV5-6 and TRBJ2-5; the match to TRBD2 covers 11 bases. The CDR3 length is 15 residues. Germline assignment: CDR1 SGHDT and CDR2 YYEEEE. The ends lost 0 bases at V and 4 bases at J; junction bases unmatched: 2. Here the CDR3 reads CASSLVAGGGETQYF. CDR3 nucleotide sequence: TGTGCCAGCAGCTTGGTAGCGGGAGGGGGAGAGACCCAGTACTTC.